The T cell receptor beta chain described here comes from a study of cytomegalovirus exposure and HLA in healthy donors. Study-wide points: In an earlier analysis, productive rearrangement rates for most beta V segments clustered near 87% or 30%.

A remark on this clone: Its antigen is as yet unknown.

PCR used 60 Vbeta primers and 13 Jbeta primers. Sequenced by immunoSEQ multiplex PCR; TCRdb stores in-frame clones only, minus some. The sample consists of around 120,000 clones, over 70% of them appearing once. Trimming took 5 bases from V and 4 from J; bases not matched to a gene: 7. This CDR3 is built from 14 residues. Germline lookup yields CDR1 MDHEN and CDR2 SYDVKM. The chain couples TRBV28 to TRBJ2-5; TRBD1 aligns across 7 bases. What was sequenced was PBMCs. The receptor was derived from a woman aged 18-35 years in good health and CMV-seronegative. CDR3: CASSPNRGPETQYF. CDR3 DNA: TGTGCCAGCAGTCCCAACAGGGGACCAGAGACCCAGTACTTC.